A selection of T cell receptor beta chains follows, all from one sample in a study of T-cell reconstitution after alpha-beta-depleted transplantation in children. Using its own MiXCR run on the PCR reads, TCRdb lists one record per CDR3 protein. There are hundreds of thousands of distinct CDR3 sequences in the sample; 16% occur only once, and about 1.1% lies in the top ten. The sequencing used PBMCs from the stem cell graft donor, collected from the stem cell graft. These receptors all stem from a human donor who donated a stem cell graft to a child with acute myeloid leukemia. Each CDR3 is given with its conserved first and last residue. A D gene is named only where the DNA matches it firmly. Only some rows state a clone size, as once, few, many or a class for expanded clones.

V: TRBV6-1; J: TRBJ2-7; D: NA; size: few; CDR3: CASSDPLQEYEQYF; DNA: TGTGCCAGCAGTGACCCACTACAGGAATACGAGCAGTACTTC
V: TRBV20-1; J: TRBJ2-1; D: NA; size: NA; CDR3: CSARVVGRSGKAGSYEQFF; DNA: TGCAGTGCTAGAGTCGTCGGAAGATCCGGGAAGGCGGGGTCCTATGAGCAGTTCTTC
V: TRBV20-1; J: TRBJ1-4; D: TRBD1; size: few; CDR3: CSVLDRDGEKLFF; DNA: TGCAGTGTCTTAGACAGGGACGGGGAAAAACTGTTTTTT
V: TRBV6-5; J: TRBJ1-4; D: TRBD1; size: NA; CDR3: CASSYGTGGALTNEKLFF; DNA: TGTGCCAGCAGCTACGGGACAGGGGGCGCATTAACTAATGAAAAACTGTTTTTT
V: TRBV5-5; J: TRBJ2-7; D: NA; size: many; CDR3: CASSLAKGVYEQYF; DNA: TGTGCCAGCAGCTTGGCAAAGGGTGTCTACGAGCAGTACTTC
V: TRBV15; J: TRBJ2-1; D: NA; size: NA; CDR3: CATSQQFSYNEQFF; DNA: TGTGCCACCTCCCAACAATTCTCCTACAATGAGCAGTTCTTC
V: TRBV5-1; J: TRBJ2-3; D: NA; size: few; CDR3: CASSLGGSRTDTQYF; DNA: TGCGCCAGCAGCTTGGGGGGCAGCCGCACAGATACGCAGTATTTT
V: TRBV7-2; J: TRBJ1-1; D: NA; size: many; CDR3: CASRGQNTEAFF; DNA: TGTGCCAGCAGAGGACAGAACACTGAAGCTTTCTTT
V: TRBV7-2; J: TRBJ2-7; D: NA; size: few; CDR3: CASSPGGISTYEQYF; DNA: TGTGCCAGCAGCCCAGGGGGGATCAGTACCTACGAGCAGTACTTC
V: TRBV5-1; J: TRBJ2-4; D: TRBD1; size: NA; CDR3: CASSLGRGPGKNIQYF; DNA: TGCGCCAGCAGCTTGGGCAGGGGGCCCGGCAAAAACATTCAGTACTTC
V: TRBV7-2; J: TRBJ2-1; D: NA; size: few; CDR3: CASRGRGPYNEQFF; DNA: TGTGCCAGCAGGGGCAGGGGACCCTACAATGAGCAGTTCTTC
V: TRBV15; J: TRBJ1-5; D: NA; size: few; CDR3: CATSTTGVLSNQPQHF; DNA: TGTGCCACCAGCACCACAGGCGTCCTCAGCAATCAGCCCCAGCATTTT
V: TRBV24-1; J: TRBJ2-2; D: TRBD2; size: NA; CDR3: CATSDPGGANTGELFF; DNA: TGTGCCACCAGTGACCCCGGGGGGGCGAACACCGGGGAGCTGTTTTTT
V: TRBV9; J: TRBJ1-2; D: TRBD1; size: NA; CDR3: CASSPPGQGGYTF; DNA: TGTGCCAGCAGCCCGCCGGGACAGGGTGGCTACACCTTC
V: TRBV20-1; J: TRBJ2-3; D: NA; size: many; CDR3: CSAPGRGRTDTQYF; DNA: TGCAGTGCCCCGGGACGGGGACGCACAGATACGCAGTATTTT
V: TRBV20-1; J: TRBJ1-2; D: NA; size: NA; CDR3: CGRRARVGYTF; DNA: TGCGGACGCCGGGCCAGGGTTGGCTACACCTTC
V: TRBV12-3/TRBV12-4; J: TRBJ2-3; D: NA; size: NA; CDR3: CASSLVGAISTDTQYF; DNA: TGTGCCAGCAGTTTAGTGGGCGCGATTTCCACAGATACGCAGTATTTT
V: TRBV29-1; J: TRBJ2-2; D: NA; size: many; CDR3: CSVRLLSPLNTGELFF; DNA: TGCAGCGTTCGACTCCTCAGTCCTCTTAACACCGGGGAGCTGTTTTTT
V: TRBV5-6; J: TRBJ2-3; D: NA; size: few; CDR3: CASSLRGGHYSTDTQYF; DNA: TGTGCCAGCAGCTTGCGCGGGGGCCACTATAGCACAGATACGCAGTATTTT
V: TRBV5-1; J: TRBJ2-1; D: NA; size: many; CDR3: CASTDPQGPTYNEQFF; DNA: TGCGCCAGCACCGATCCCCAGGGGCCGACCTACAATGAGCAGTTCTTC
V: TRBV6-5; J: TRBJ2-5; D: TRBD2; size: many; CDR3: CASSYYWASGGEETQYF; DNA: TGTGCCAGCAGTTACTACTGGGCTAGCGGGGGGGAAGAGACCCAGTACTTC
V: TRBV20-1; J: TRBJ2-7; D: NA; size: many; CDR3: CSAREGGGGAYEQYF; DNA: TGCAGTGCTAGAGAGGGAGGGGGGGGCGCGTACGAGCAGTACTTC
V: TRBV5-1; J: TRBJ2-2; D: TRBD2; size: many; CDR3: CASSLGLAATGELFF; DNA: TGCGCCAGCAGCCTCGGACTAGCGGCGACCGGGGAGCTGTTTTTT
V: TRBV5-1; J: TRBJ2-1; D: NA; size: few; CDR3: CASSLPTRNEQFF; DNA: TGCGCCAGCAGCCTCCCAACAAGGAATGAGCAGTTCTTC
V: TRBV12-3/TRBV12-4; J: TRBJ2-5; D: TRBD2; size: NA; CDR3: CASSNLAGGIKETQYF; DNA: TGTGCCAGCAGTAACCTAGCGGGGGGGATTAAAGAGACCCAGTACTTC
V: TRBV29-1; J: TRBJ1-1; D: NA; size: many; CDR3: CSAQDIMNTEAFF; DNA: TGCAGCGCCCAGGACATCATGAACACTGAAGCTTTCTTT
V: TRBV5-1; J: TRBJ1-3; D: NA; size: NA; CDR3: CASSLRGIPGNTIYF; DNA: TGCGCCAGCAGCTTGCGGGGGATTCCTGGAAACACCATATATTTT
V: TRBV6-5; J: TRBJ2-3; D: NA; size: NA; CDR3: CASSYLLNSDTQYF; DNA: TGTGCCAGCAGTTACCTCCTTAACTCAGATACGCAGTATTTT
V: TRBV4-1; J: TRBJ2-5; D: NA; size: many; CDR3: CASSQVGEEETQYF; DNA: TGCGCCAGCAGCCAAGTTGGGGAGGAGGAGACCCAGTACTTC
V: TRBV29-1; J: TRBJ2-1; D: TRBD2; size: many; CDR3: CSVGVSGGGTYNEQFF; DNA: TGCAGCGTCGGCGTTAGCGGGGGTGGCACCTACAATGAGCAGTTCTTC
V: TRBV20-1; J: TRBJ2-7; D: TRBD2; size: many; CDR3: CSASAALSGGYEQYF; DNA: TGCAGTGCTAGTGCAGCTCTAAGCGGGGGATACGAGCAGTACTTC
V: TRBV5-1; J: TRBJ1-2; D: TRBD1; size: few; CDR3: CASSLVGQGDGYTF; DNA: TGCGCCAGCAGCTTGGTCGGACAGGGCGACGGCTACACCTTC
V: TRBV11-2; J: TRBJ2-2; D: TRBD1; size: NA; CDR3: CASSRQGGGTGELFF; DNA: TGTGCCAGCAGCCGTCAAGGGGGCGGAACCGGGGAGCTGTTTTTT
V: TRBV4-3; J: TRBJ2-1; D: TRBD1; size: many; CDR3: CASSQALPGQGYNEQFF; DNA: TGCGCCAGCAGCCAAGCTCTACCGGGACAGGGGTACAATGAGCAGTTCTTC
V: TRBV15; J: TRBJ1-5; D: TRBD1; size: NA; CDR3: CATSRDWQGAGQPQHF; DNA: TGTGCCACCAGCAGAGATTGGCAGGGGGCAGGTCAGCCCCAGCATTTT
V: TRBV20-1; J: TRBJ2-3; D: TRBD1; size: many; CDR3: CSAPKIEQGVSTDTQYF; DNA: TGCAGTGCCCCAAAGATCGAACAGGGGGTTAGCACAGATACGCAGTATTTT
V: TRBV5-6; J: TRBJ1-3; D: NA; size: NA; CDR3: CASGWFGTSSGNTIYF; DNA: TGTGCCAGCGGATGGTTTGGGACAAGCTCTGGAAACACCATATATTTT
V: TRBV7-9; J: TRBJ2-6; D: TRBD1; size: few; CDR3: CASSSTGQGIGGANVLTF; DNA: TGTGCCAGCAGCTCTACGGGACAGGGAATTGGTGGGGCCAACGTCCTGACTTTC
V: TRBV12-3/TRBV12-4; J: TRBJ2-2; D: TRBD2; size: NA; CDR3: CASRSGGHTGELFF; DNA: TGTGCCAGCAGAAGCGGGGGCCACACCGGGGAGCTGTTTTTT
V: TRBV20-1; J: TRBJ1-2; D: TRBD1; size: few; CDR3: CSARYRPGQTYYGYTF; DNA: TGCAGTGCTAGATATAGGCCGGGACAGACTTACTATGGCTACACCTTC
V: TRBV19; J: TRBJ1-5; D: NA; size: many; CDR3: CASVPRGVGNQPQHF; DNA: TGTGCCAGCGTACCCAGGGGAGTAGGCAATCAGCCCCAGCATTTT
V: TRBV20-1; J: TRBJ1-2; D: TRBD1; size: NA; CDR3: CSARLQGAQGYTF; DNA: TGCAGTGCTAGACTACAGGGGGCGCAGGGCTACACCTTC
V: TRBV20-1; J: TRBJ2-1; D: TRBD2; size: many; CDR3: CSALGVAGGVHEQFF; DNA: TGCAGTGCTCTAGGCGTAGCGGGGGGGGTGCATGAGCAGTTCTTC
V: TRBV4-1; J: TRBJ2-2; D: TRBD1; size: NA; CDR3: CASRSPGGTGELFF; DNA: TGCGCCAGCAGGTCGCCAGGGGGTACCGGGGAGCTGTTTTTT
V: TRBV5-1; J: TRBJ2-1; D: NA; size: once; CDR3: CASSLIPTGEPPGGEQFF; DNA: TGCGCCAGCAGCTTGATCCCGACGGGGGAGCCTCCCGGAGGTGAGCAGTTCTTC
V: TRBV20-1; J: TRBJ1-2; D: NA; size: few; CDR3: CSVDRPYGYTF; DNA: TGCAGTGTAGACAGACCATATGGCTACACCTTC
V: TRBV12-3/TRBV12-4; J: TRBJ1-2; D: NA; size: few; CDR3: CASSLNDDDGYTF; DNA: TGTGCCAGCAGTTTAAATGACGACGATGGCTACACCTTC
V: TRBV24-1; J: TRBJ2-5; D: TRBD2; size: many; CDR3: CATSSPGGLETQYF; DNA: TGTGCCACCAGTTCCCCGGGAGGATTGGAGACCCAGTACTTC
V: TRBV20-1; J: TRBJ2-1; D: NA; size: NA; CDR3: CSARASVGPRLSSYNEQFF; DNA: TGCAGTGCTAGAGCTTCGGTCGGGCCGCGATTAAGCTCCTACAATGAGCAGTTCTTC
V: TRBV4-3; J: TRBJ1-2; D: NA; size: once; CDR3: CASSQDRGGSFPIYGYTF; DNA: TGCGCCAGCAGCCAAGATCGGGGCGGTTCTTTTCCTATCTATGGCTACACCTTC
V: TRBV29-1; J: TRBJ2-3; D: NA; size: NA; CDR3: CSVDWPRGTDTQYF; DNA: TGCAGCGTTGACTGGCCGCGGGGCACAGATACGCAGTATTTT
V: TRBV28; J: TRBJ1-5; D: NA; size: few; CDR3: CASSPDRRNQPQHF; DNA: TGTGCCAGCAGTCCCGACAGGAGGAATCAGCCCCAGCATTTT
V: TRBV11-1; J: TRBJ2-7; D: TRBD1; size: NA; CDR3: CASSLVGKTGNYYEQYF; DNA: TGTGCCAGCAGCTTAGTGGGGAAGACAGGGAACTACTACGAGCAGTACTTC
V: TRBV12-5; J: TRBJ1-4; D: NA; size: NA; CDR3: CASGGANEKLFF; DNA: TGTGCTAGTGGGGGGGCTAATGAAAAACTGTTTTTT
V: TRBV20-1; J: TRBJ1-1; D: TRBD1; size: many; CDR3: CSARGGQGAATEAFF; DNA: TGCAGTGCTAGGGGCGGACAGGGGGCGGCAACTGAAGCTTTCTTT
V: TRBV29-1; J: TRBJ2-1; D: TRBD1; size: NA; CDR3: CSGRQGIDEQFF; DNA: TGCAGCGGGAGACAGGGGATCGATGAGCAGTTCTTC
V: TRBV15; J: TRBJ2-3; D: NA; size: few; CDR3: CATSRAWTPRTDTQYF; DNA: TGTGCCACCAGCAGAGCTTGGACCCCCCGCACAGATACGCAGTATTTT